The source of this TCR beta chain is a study of beta chain features in type 1 diabetes. Notes on the study in general: Type 1 diabetes patients had VDJ junctions that carried fewer insertions and more deletions. Within each of all four CD4+ subsets, Type 1 diabetes patients had TCRB CDR3s that were moderately but significantly shorter. Sequencing of cDNA might inflate the share of cells that strongly express TCR.

There are a few counts of this clone. Its antigen is currently unknown. Germline CDR1 is SQVTM and CDR2 is ANQGSEA. The V and J ends lost 2 bases and 9 bases, in that order; junction bases with no gene match: 10. The CDR3 is 13 amino acids. Of the isolated RNA, all was reverse transcribed, and so the sequenced material was expressed TCRB transcripts. Data came from immunoSEQ multiplex PCR; TCRdb stores just in-frame clones and leaves some out. The sample holds 150,000 to 180,000 clones; approximately 10% are singletons and the top ten take 2% to 2.5%. This receptor was identified in a man aged 18 to 29 in good health. The gene calls are TRBV29-1 and TRBJ2-7; the match to TRBD1 covers 7 bases. The sequencing input was central memory CD4+ T cells from blood. The CDR3 sequence is CSVETGTDLPQYF. For the CDR3, the DNA is TGCAGCGTTGAAACCGGGACAGACCTACCGCAGTACTTC.